This T cell receptor (beta chain) was sequenced for a study of blood T cell repertoires in COVID-19. Germline V CDR1 and CDR2: LNHDA, SQIVND (reference sequence). The CDR3 extends over 16 amino acids. V lost 1 base and J 0 bases, leaving 12 bases between the germline ends. Seattle cases were enrolled at active infection and followed longitudinally. As originally analysed: From reference gene primer amplification, estimates of nucleated cell counts were derived. Generated by immunoSEQ multiplex PCR, the TCRdb table keeps only in-frame clones and is missing some. V, J and clone size reflect that table, while D and trimming were determined from the DNA. The profile shows approximately 210,000 clones, about 85% of them singletons.

This sequence joins TRBV19 and TRBJ1-2, with unresolved D. The source of this sequence is a man aged 60-69 years with COVID-19, enrolled during active disease. Sequencing input: peripheral blood. This CDR3 reads CASSIGGGAPNYGYTF. For the CDR3, the DNA is TGTGCCAGTAGTATAGGAGGCGGAGCTCCTAACTATGGCTACACCTTC.